The entry that follows covers one TCR beta chain sequence. Its antigen is as yet unknown. Germline CDR1 reads SEHNR; CDR2 reads FQNEAQ (reference sequence). This CDR3 contains 14 residues. With 4 bases clipped from V and 2 bases from J, the junction kept 4 bases outside the gene matches. This sample is part of a study of Ad26.COV2.S vaccination and SARS-CoV-2 variants. Study-wide points: Analyses that measured TCR breadth and depth may have underestimated total T cell responses. Spike-specific TCR breadth was greater after Ad26.COV2.S than placebo.

TCRdb's table, derived via immunoSEQ multiplex PCR, lists solely in-frame clones and lacks some. The sample has around 370,000 clones; under 95% are singletons. The receptor was derived from a human donor who had recovered from COVID-19. This specimen consisted of peripheral blood, obtained after recovery from COVID-19. The chain couples TRBV7-9 to TRBJ1-2; 7 bases agree with TRBD1. CDR3 DNA: TGTGCCAGCAGCTGGGACAGTAAAAACTATGGCTACACCTTC. Translated, it gives CASSWDSKNYGYTF. Full variable domain (rest looked up from reference TRBV7-9 and TRBJ1-2): DTGVSQNPRHKITKRGQNVTFRCDPISEHNRLYWYRQTLGQGPEFLTYFQNEAQLEKSRLLSDRFSAERPKGSFSTLEIQRTEQGDSAMYLCASSWDSKNYGYTFGSGTRLTVV.